This entry lists 22 T cell receptor beta chains sequenced from one sample in a study of neoadjuvant anti-PD-1 for oral cavity cancer. Only in-frame clones appear in the TCRdb table, and some are missing; sequencing was by immunoSEQ multiplex PCR. This repertoire shows more than 11,000 clones, around 70% found once; its top ten account for approximately 3%. Time point described: after neoadjuvant nivolumab, at surgical resection. Source: PBMCs, taken after nivolumab (anti-PD-1) treatment. The receptors stem from a person between 35 and 79 years old with oral cavity squamous cell carcinoma.

The genes are TRBV6-5 and TRBJ1-3, with 7 nucleotides matching TRBD1. The CDR3 extends over 16 amino acids. The V gene's germline CDR1 is MNHEY and CDR2 SVGAGI. The trim removed 4 bases at V and 2 bases at J, leaving 8 bases unmatched. DNA of the CDR3: TGTGCCAGCAGTTCCGGGGCAGGGGGAGCTGGAAACACCATATATTTT. This gives the protein CASSSGAGGAGNTIYF.

The chain has TRBV4-2 and TRBJ1-2; TRBD1 matches 9 bases. CDR3 length equals 14 residues. The J segment lost 2 bases and the V segment lost 4 bases, leaving 2 bases of the junction unmatched. CDR1 and CDR2 from the germline V gene are LGHNA and YNFKEQ. CDR3 in DNA: TGTGCCAGCAGCCCAGGACAGGGGAACTATGGCTACACCTTC. Its translation is CASSPGQGNYGYTF.

The rearrangement uses TRBV29-1 and TRBJ2-7; 9 positions agree with TRBD1. With 2 bases clipped from V and 4 bases from J, the junction kept 6 bases outside the gene matches. Germline CDR1 and CDR2: SQVTM and ANQGSEA. The CDR3 runs 14 residues. The chain's CDR3 is CSVEKGTGRYEQYF. As DNA, the CDR3 is TGCAGCGTTGAAAAAGGGACAGGGAGATACGAGCAGTACTTC.

The chain employs TRBV11-2 and TRBJ2-1, with D unresolved. The CDR3 length is 14 residues. Germline CDR1 is SGHAT and CDR2 is FQNNGV. Trimming left V 0 bases short and J 6 bases short, with 9 bases between. The CDR3 sequence: CASSLEGLSNEQFF. The CDR3 DNA reads as TGTGCCAGCAGCTTAGAAGGTTTGAGCAATGAGCAGTTCTTC.

DNA for the CDR3: TGTGCCAGCAGTGACCGGGGGGCCCCCAGCACAGATACGCAGTATTTT. It is translated as CASSDRGAPSTDTQYF. The V call is TRBV2, the J call TRBJ2-3, with a possible D match to TRBD2 (7 bases). The CDR3 contains 16 residues. Germline lookup yields CDR1 SNHLY and CDR2 FYNNEI. V lost 3 bases and J 0 bases, leaving 13 bases between the germline ends.

Comments on this clone: Germline is not matched at one junction end, which may reflect a read error. This chain uses TRBV7-7 with TRBJ2-5, with TRBD2 matching 7 bases. The CDR3 totals 15 residues. Per germline, CDR1 SSHAT and CDR2 FNYEAQ (reference sequence). The CDR3 here is CASSLQSGKQETQYF. CDR3 in DNA: TGTGCTAGCAGCTTACAGAGCGGGAAACAAGAGACCCAGTACTTC.

V and J are TRBV6-1 and TRBJ2-3, with D unclear. CDR1 MNHNS and CDR2 SASEGT come from the germline V gene. This CDR3 contains 13 residues. Trimming stripped 3 bases from V and 0 bases from J, with 4 bases between. CDR3 amino acids: CASSDGSTDTQYF. As DNA, the CDR3 is TGTGCCAGCAGTGACGGGAGCACAGATACGCAGTATTTT.

The V gene is TRBV28, the J gene TRBJ2-2, with D perhaps assigned TRBD1 or TRBD2 (5 bases each). Deletions cut 6 bases from V and 1 base from J, with 12 bases between. The CDR3 is 15 residues long. From germline, CDR1 is MDHEN and CDR2 SYDVKM. The CDR3: CASSTPGRNTGELFF. In nucleotides, the CDR3 is TGTGCCAGCAGCACACCGGGACGGAACACCGGGGAGCTGTTTTTT.

The chain links TRBV11-2 to TRBJ2-5; D is perhaps TRBD1 (6 bases). The germline V and J ends were trimmed by 0 bases and 5 bases, with 16 bases remaining between them. Germline CDR1 reads SGHAT; CDR2 reads FQNNGV. The CDR3 length is 16 residues. The CDR3 here is CASSLDRPRGLETQYF. The DNA of the CDR3 is TGTGCCAGCAGCTTAGATCGCCCCAGGGGATTGGAGACCCAGTACTTC.

This chain connects TRBV2 to TRBJ2-1; the D gene is possibly TRBD2 (5 bases). Trimming removed 6 bases from V and 4 bases from J, with 16 bases in between. Germline lookup yields CDR1 SNHLY and CDR2 FYNNEI. This CDR3 spans 15 amino acids. In DNA form, the CDR3 reads TGTGCCAGCAGGAATGGACTGGCCCCGTACAATGAGCAGTTCTTC. This gives the protein CASRNGLAPYNEQFF.

The chain recombines TRBV2 with TRBJ2-3; D ambiguous. CDR3 size: 14 residues. Germline CDR1 is SNHLY and CDR2 is FYNNEI. V was pared by 6 bases and J by 7 bases, with 17 bases between. This chain's CDR3 is CASRGDFNFNTQYF. The CDR3 nucleotides read TGTGCCAGCAGAGGAGACTTTAATTTTAATACGCAGTATTTT.

CDR3 loop: CASKWQGAGEQYF. The CDR3 DNA is TGTGCCAGCAAGTGGCAGGGGGCTGGTGAGCAGTACTTC. The chain uses TRBV2 and TRBJ2-7; 8 bases are a match to TRBD1. Germline V gives CDR1 SNHLY, CDR2 FYNNEI. V dropped 7 bases and J dropped 7; count of bases not matched to a gene: 9. The CDR3 is made up of 13 amino acids. The entire variable domain, with the rest obtained from reference TRBV2 and TRBJ2-7, is as follows: EPEVTQTPSHQVTQMGQEVILRCVPISNHLYFYWYRQILGQKVEFLVSFYNNEISEKSEIFDDQFSVERPDGSNFTLKIRSTKLEDSAMYFCASKWQGAGEQYFGPGTRLTVT.

The rearrangement links TRBV5-1 to TRBJ2-1; 11 nucleotides match TRBD2. The V and J ends lost 4 bases and 4 bases, in that order; junction bases with no gene match: 4. There are 15 residues in the CDR3. The germline CDR1 and CDR2 sequences are SGHRS and YFSETQ. CDR3 amino acids: CASSPGLAEYNEQFF. Written as DNA, the CDR3 is TGCGCCAGCAGCCCGGGACTAGCGGAGTACAATGAGCAGTTCTTC.

CDR3 coding DNA: TGTGCCAGCAACGGACTAGCGGGAGTTGCTGAGCAGTTCTTC. It codes for CASNGLAGVAEQFF. V usage is TRBV2 and J usage is TRBJ2-1; 13 nucleotides line up with TRBD2. CDR1 and CDR2 (germline): SNHLY, FYNNEI. Trimming took 7 bases from V and 9 from J; bases not matched to a gene: 6. This CDR3 is built from 14 residues.

The V and J genes are TRBV11-3 and TRBJ2-4; possibly TRBD1 for D (6 bases). The V end was cut by 1 base, the J end by 5 bases, with 6 bases between. The CDR3 sequence is 13 residues long. CDR1 and CDR2 from the germline V gene are SGHNT and YENEEA. The CDR3 loop is CASSLGQENIQYF. DNA of the CDR3: TGTGCCAGCAGCTTAGGACAGGAAAACATTCAGTACTTC.

The chain has TRBV2 and TRBJ2-7; 7 bases line up with TRBD2. CDR1 SNHLY and CDR2 FYNNEI come from the germline V gene. Unmatched junction bases numbered 7, after V lost 4 bases and J lost 4 bases. The CDR3 sequence is 14 residues long. The CDR3 loop reads CASSASGLGYEQYF. CDR3 DNA sequence: TGTGCCAGCAGTGCCTCTGGACTAGGGTACGAGCAGTACTTC.

This rearrangement joins TRBV5-1 to TRBJ2-7, with TRBD2 identical over 10 bases. The CDR3 covers 15 residues. J lost 2 bases, V lost 4 bases, and 6 bases had no gene match. Germline CDR1 reads SGHRS; CDR2 reads YFSETQ. Here the CDR3 reads CASSGGTSDTYEQYF. The CDR3 DNA reads TGCGCCAGCAGCGGCGGGACTAGCGACACCTACGAGCAGTACTTC.

Only a few counts were recorded for this clone. The gene calls are TRBV7-3 and TRBJ2-1; D may be TRBD1 (5 bases). The CDR3 has 16 amino acids. Looked up from germline, CDR1 is SGHTA and CDR2 is FQGTGA. V dropped 5 bases and J dropped 5 bases, with 19 bases sitting between them. The CDR3 reads CASSQGSKVPNNEQFF. The CDR3 DNA follows: TGTGCCAGCAGCCAGGGATCTAAGGTCCCTAACAATGAGCAGTTCTTC.

V gene TRBV11-3 combines with J gene TRBJ2-1, with D hard to call. Trimming took 1 base from V and 8 from J, leaving 12 bases between them. Germline CDR1 and CDR2: SGHNT and YENEEA. The CDR3 length is 14 residues. The CDR3 nucleotides are TGTGCCAGCAGCTTAGCTAACTCCCCCGATGAGCAGTTCTTC. Amino acid sequence: CASSLANSPDEQFF. The variable domain in full, with the rest retrieved from reference TRBV11-3 and TRBJ2-1, is EAGVVQSPRYKIIEKKQPVAFWCNPISGHNTLYWYLQNLGQGPELLIRYENEEAVDDSQLPKDRFSAERLKGVDSTLKIQPAELGDSAVYLCASSLANSPDEQFFGPGTRLTVL.

This clone was counted between two and nine times. The genes are TRBV10-1 and TRBJ2-2; 9 nucleotides match TRBD2. Germline CDR1 and CDR2: WNHNN and SYGVQD (reference sequence). The CDR3 sequence is 16 residues long. After removal of 10 bases from V and 9 bases from J, the junction contained 18 bases not matched to a gene. This chain's CDR3 is CATSPAGREGHRELFF. In DNA form, the CDR3 reads TGCGCCACTTCACCTGCGGGGCGGGAGGGCCACCGGGAGCTGTTTTTT.

The rearrangement links TRBV28 to TRBJ2-7; D uncertain. CDR1 and CDR2 (germline): MDHEN, SYDVKM. The CDR3 loop spans 11 amino acids. V lost 6 bases to trimming and J lost 5 bases, with 8 bases between them. The CDR3 coding sequence is TGTGCCAGCAGCCTTGTCGACGAGCAGTACTTC. The encoded protein is CASSLVDEQYF.

This clone came up once. The rearrangement links TRBV4-1 to TRBJ1-5; 7 bases agree with TRBD1. Germline trimming cut 4 bases from V and 2 bases from J; bases unmatched to any gene: 8. This CDR3 region has 16 residues. CDR1 and CDR2 (germline): MGHRA, YSYEKL. CDR3 sequence reads: CASSRNQGEGNQPQHF. CDR3 in DNA: TGCGCCAGCAGCCGAAACCAGGGGGAGGGCAATCAGCCCCAGCATTTT.